This T cell receptor beta chain originates from a study of beta chain features in type 1 diabetes. Findings of the study overall: Researchers could not determine here whether HLA type influences TCRB rearrangement. Among all four CD4+ subsets, Type 1 diabetes patients had TCRB CDR3s that were moderately but significantly shorter.

The germline V gene encodes CDR1 SGHNT and CDR2 YYREEE (reference sequence). There are 15 residues in the CDR3. J gave up 4 bases and V 4 bases, and 8 bases lay outside the gene matches. What was sequenced were expressed TCRB transcripts, since all of the isolated RNA had been reverse transcribed. Sequencing was performed with immunoSEQ multiplex PCR; in TCRdb, only in-frame clones are kept and a portion is missing. The profile shows about 280,000 clones, 14% to 15% of them singletons. Turning to this clone: Its antigen is undetermined.

This sequence was found in a man between 18 and 35 years old with type 1 diabetes. The chain carries TRBV5-4 and TRBJ2-1, with 7 bases lining up with TRBD1. The material sequenced was naive CD4+ T cells from blood. The CDR3 bases are TGTGCCAGCAGCGCGCAGACAGGGTCTTACAATGAGCAGTTCTTC. It codes for CASSAQTGSYNEQFF. Full variable domain (rest looked up from reference TRBV5-4 and TRBJ2-1): ETGVTQSPTHLIKTRGQQVTLRCSSQSGHNTVSWYQQALGQGPQFIFQYYREEENGRGNFPPRFSGLQFPNYSSELNVNALELDDSALYLCASSAQTGSYNEQFFGPGTRLTVL.